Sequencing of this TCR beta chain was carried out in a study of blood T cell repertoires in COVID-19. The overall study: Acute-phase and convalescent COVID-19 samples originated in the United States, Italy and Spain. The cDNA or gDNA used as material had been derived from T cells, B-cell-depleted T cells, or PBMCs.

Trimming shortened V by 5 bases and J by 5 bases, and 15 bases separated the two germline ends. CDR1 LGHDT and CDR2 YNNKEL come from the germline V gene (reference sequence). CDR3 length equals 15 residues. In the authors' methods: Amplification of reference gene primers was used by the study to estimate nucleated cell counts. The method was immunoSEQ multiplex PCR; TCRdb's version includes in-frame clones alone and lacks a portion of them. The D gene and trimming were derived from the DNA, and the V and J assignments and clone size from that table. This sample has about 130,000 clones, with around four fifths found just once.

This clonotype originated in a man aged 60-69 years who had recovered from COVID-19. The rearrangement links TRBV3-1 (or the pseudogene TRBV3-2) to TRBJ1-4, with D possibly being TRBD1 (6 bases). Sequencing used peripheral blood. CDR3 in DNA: TGTGCCAGCAGCTCCTCCCCAGGGACAAATGAAAAACTGTTTTTT. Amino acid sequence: CASSSSPGTNEKLFF.